The T cell receptor beta chain under discussion was sequenced for a study of cytomegalovirus exposure and HLA in healthy donors (TCRdb year 2017). Context from the whole study: An earlier analysis of 587 of the donors reported about 280 Gb of sequence data and 117 million unique TCR beta sequences obtained from roughly 180 million T cells. Alongside the repertoire data, information on donor age, sex, ethnicity and CMV serostatus was compiled. All discovery cohort repertoires had been generated using a single sequencing platform. In the later analysis, no new phenotypic data were used to find candidate immune exposures; instead, reliance was placed on TCR beta sequences and their occurrence across donors. To decide whether each TCR beta V gene segment behaved as functional or pseudogenic, an earlier analysis of some 580 of the donors relied on high-throughput TCR beta sequencing. A later analysis re-analyzed previously published TCR beta repertoires from several hundred donors and added high-resolution HLA genotyping to study TCR occurrence patterns. About 310 gigabases of sequencing data and 70 million to 85 million unique TCR sequences were included in an early release covering roughly 600 HLA-typed donors. Among roughly 400 genotyped donors of the cohort, an average of approximately 240,000 unique TCR beta nucleotide sequences was sequenced per donor, of which 15% to 20% were non-productive. Among the approximately 400 genotyped donors, approximately 76% belonged to the genetic ancestry cluster associated with self-reported Caucasian donors. Both class I and class II loci were covered by HLA typing, at four-digit resolution. The study was designed to test whether signatures of past pathogen exposure could be identified by cataloging public T cell receptors. High-throughput TCR immunosequencing, statistical association of individual TCRs with disease status, and machine learning were combined to predict cytomegalovirus infection status. Genome-wide SNP genotypes for about three fifths of the roughly 700 donors were used in a later genetic analysis, which treated that subset as a discovery cohort. About five DR-DQ haplotypes were treated as single units for association and clustering because of strong linkage in the cohort. The number of typed donors differed by locus: about 629-630 for A, B, C, DRB1 and DQB1; approximately 520 for DQA1; some 610 for DPA1; and about 450 for DPB1. Using immunosequencing, the study profiled T cell repertoires from about 620 subjects and related those repertoires to cytomegalovirus serostatus. In addition to the first cohort of approximately 670 subjects, a separate validation cohort of 120 different subjects was used.

What the research found in general, with its limitations: Assigning TCR associations to individual alleles was difficult when HLA alleles, especially DR and DQ, strongly co-occurred. It was suggested by the authors that the approach could potentially be generalized to other disease states and immunological phenotypes. Roughly uniform sequencing depth across donors was assumed in presence/absence analyses, although this assumption may not hold. A later genetic analysis reported fewer N-insertions in productive TCRs among donors in an Asian-associated ancestry cluster than the approximately 670-donor mean. An earlier analysis of several hundred of the donors showed that most TCR beta V segments appeared in productive rearrangements either about 87% or about 30% of the time, which broadly matched IMGT annotations. Three of the identified cytomegalovirus-associated TCR beta chains were confirmed in vitro to be specific for cytomegalovirus antigens. In a later genetic analysis, a missense DCLRE1C variant was associated with V-gene and J-gene trimming of TCR beta chains, and the association was replicated in an independent cohort. Because some donors lacked HLA typing at each locus, the association tests relied only on the typed subset. Linkage disequilibrium might explain the correlated functional status among segregating V segments, but an unknown experimental factor could not be ruled out. In a later analysis, the rate of TCR association differed among HLA loci, with DRB1 alleles having the most associated TCRs and HLA-C alleles having the fewest. A later analysis found that HLA-associated TCR beta chains were more clonally expanded and had lower generation probabilities than equally common non-associated chains. A later analysis found that most CMV-associated TCR beta chains appeared HLA-restricted, with HLA associations seemingly driven largely by CMV exposure. In both the original and validation cohorts, the classifier was reported to diagnose cytomegalovirus status with high specificity and sensitivity. The cohort was sequenced for TCR beta chains only, and without alpha or paired-chain data the features that could be detected were limited. The sequencing pipeline was judged likely to have produced a cluster of highly shared sequence variants as a technical artifact. The earlier analysis of approximately 560 of the donors excluded roughly 16 rarely observed V segments, including chromosome 9 orphons, because counts were too low. Because the 87-base-pair reads could not distinguish some IMGT-functional V segments, including TRBV6-2 and TRBV6-3, those segments were excluded. The study gave a list of roughly 150 TCR beta chains associated with cytomegalovirus. The only immune exposure information available for the cohort was CMV serostatus. A further reported finding was that TCR beta sequences accurately predicted the HLA-A and HLA-B alleles for most subjects in the first cohort. In a later analysis, over 15,000 TCR beta sequences were associated with specific HLA alleles at a false discovery rate of 0.05. Across donors, most TCR sequences were observed very rarely, whereas some public TCRs were present in many individuals. A later analysis reported that several top co-occurrence clusters appeared linked to parvovirus B19, influenza, CMV and Epstein-Barr virus.

The library was generated by the immunoSEQ multiplex PCR assay. For the multiplex PCR, a mixture combining 60 forward primers for TCR Vbeta segments and 13 reverse primers for TCR Jbeta segments was used. Amplification of the CDR3 region of rearranged TCR beta genes was performed with a multiplex PCR assay on genomic DNA. On the Illumina HiSeq System, the amplified TCR beta libraries were sequenced as 87-base-pair reads. On the study's bioinformatics: A later analysis counted approximately 76 million unique TCR beta chains across the 690 or so repertoires, and around 9.9 million of these chains were shared by at least two donors. A nearest-neighbor algorithm error-corrected the raw reads and collapsed the reads into unique sequences, merging closely related sequences to remove PCR and sequencing errors. CDR3 sequences were aligned to IMGT reference sequences to assign V, D and J gene segments. For a sequence to be retained, a match of at least six nucleotides was required to both a V gene segment and a J gene segment. A rearrangement counted as productive if the CDR3 had no stop codons and remained in frame with V and J, and every other rearrangement counted as non-productive. CDR3 was defined according to IMGT convention as the region running from the second conserved V-encoded cysteine to the conserved J-encoded phenylalanine. Sequences without an unambiguous match to a single V gene segment were excluded from the earlier analysis of about 630 of the donors. In an earlier analysis of more than 500 of the donors, a V segment was called functional when productive rearrangements were above 56.7%, and segregating when the standard deviation between donors exceeded 5%. A statistical classification framework was built for diagnosing cytomegalovirus status from the catalog of TCR beta chain sequences. In a later analysis, V and J genes were assigned by comparing TCR nucleotide sequences against IMGT/GENE-DB human TR gene sequences. Using the TCRdist pipeline, a later analysis assigned CDR3 sequences along with most-parsimonious VDJ recombination scenarios. A later analysis defined each TCR beta chain by its CDR3 amino acid sequence plus V-gene family, and excluded reads lacking a unique V-gene family. A later analysis removed several hundred highly shared, low-generation-probability nucleotide sequences to deal with suspected cross-contamination and a sequencing artifact. A later analysis calculated a clonal expansion index for each public chain from normalized within-repertoire ranks of inferred template counts. In a later analysis, generation probabilities were computed with a VDJ recombination model fitted to out-of-frame rearrangements, and the resulting probabilities were checked against IGoR. A later analysis scored TCR-TCR, TCR-HLA and TCR-CMV co-occurrence with hypergeometric tests, applying a repertoire-size bias correction to TCR pairs. False discovery rates were estimated in a later analysis by permuting HLA or CMV assignments 20 times. A later analysis grouped co-occurring TCRs with DBSCAN, adding TCRdist sequence similarity when clustering within HLA-allele-positive subsets. For co-occurrence clustering, repertoires with fewer than 30,000 or more than 120,000 public chains were excluded, along with a handful of repertoires with anomalous nucleotide sharing. TCRdb provides this immuneACCESS table in a form limited to in-frame rearrangements. Some clones are lacking; in checked studies, under half of them reflect an unresolved V gene, and why the rest are absent is not known. The DNA gave D and trimming, while V, J and clone size come from that table. This sample holds about 140,000 clones; around 80% were observed only once. Approximately 3.2% of the sample is in the top ten clones.

The CDR1 and CDR2 encoded by the germline V gene are MDHEN and SYDVKM. Clipping removes 2 bases from V and 5 bases from J, with 4 as the unmatched junction base count. The CDR3 contains 14 residues, cysteine and phenylalanine counted. The CDR3 DNA has 42 bases and is translated from base 1. In total, 500 to 700 healthy bone marrow donors made up the cohort. At the time of sampling, every cohort member was nominally healthy, though immune exposures that went unrecorded were likely present. The donor was CMV seropositive and was included in the group of about 290 seropositive cohort members. Every donor gave a peripheral blood sample, and the peripheral blood mononuclear cells from that sample were used for TCR beta sequencing. Genomic DNA was extracted from the blood cell samples with the Qiagen DNeasy Blood Extraction Kit. Only one count was recorded for this clone. Its antigen is currently not known. No base quality information exists; no much larger clone differs at one position.

The sequenced material came from PBMCs. Rearrangement joined TRBV28 to TRBJ1-1; a stretch of 8 junction bases matches TRBD1. This receptor was taken from a man aged 18 to 35 in good health and CMV-seropositive. DNA sequence: TGTGCCAGCAGTTTACGTGACAGGGGAACTGAAGCTTTCTTT. Its protein reads: CASSLRDRGTEAFF.